These 14 T cell receptor beta chains share one sample of origin, sequenced in a study of beta chain features in type 1 diabetes (dated by TCRdb to between 2018 and 2020). What the work shows at the level of the full study, not this receptor alone: In all four CD4+ subsets, TCRB CDR3 length was moderately but significantly shorter in type 1 diabetes patients.

Their antigens remain unidentified. Library preparation employed the immunoSEQ multiplex PCR assay. The entire amount of isolated RNA was reverse transcribed using the High Capacity cDNA Reverse Transcription Kit, so the sequenced TCRB transcripts were expressed ones. The immuneACCESS repertoire file appears here via TCRdb, limited to in-frame rearrangements. These files lack a portion of the clones; in checked studies, under half of the deficit traces to unresolved V genes, and the cause of the others is not known. The sample data list roughly 700,000 clones, and around an eighth of these were observed just once. In total, the top ten clones hold approximately 0.022% of the sample. The sequencing input was naive CD4+ T cells from blood. The meaning of the sample's cell subset or site label: true naive CD4+ T cells. The source of these receptors is a man between 18 and 35 years old with type 1 diabetes.

This clone came up a few times. The chain employs TRBV4-1 and TRBJ1-5; a possible D gene is TRBD1 (6 bases). Germline loops: CDR1 MGHRA, CDR2 YSYEKL. Trimming removed 4 bases from V and 4 bases from J, with 14 bases in between. The CDR3 extends over 15 amino acids. In DNA, the CDR3 is TGCGCCAGCAGCCCTGCCGGGACAACTAATCAGCCCCAGCATTTT. Protein product: CASSPAGTTNQPQHF.

This chain uses TRBV2 with TRBJ2-3; TRBD1 aligns across 7 bases. The germline V gene has CDR1 SNHLY and CDR2 FYNNEI. This CDR3 region has 16 residues. V was clipped by 4 bases and J by 0 bases; unmatched bases: 7. In DNA form, the CDR3 reads TGTGCCAGCAGTGGGGACCGGGACAGAAGCACAGATACGCAGTATTTT. Protein: CASSGDRDRSTDTQYF. The full variable domain, rest sourced from reference TRBV2 and TRBJ2-3, is EPEVTQTPSHQVTQMGQEVILRCVPISNHLYFYWYRQILGQKVEFLVSFYNNEISEKSEIFDDQFSVERPDGSNFTLKIRSTKLEDSAMYFCASSGDRDRSTDTQYFGPGTRLTVL.

This clone was picked up a small number of times. The gene calls are TRBV7-3 and TRBJ1-2, with TRBD1 as a possible D gene (5 bases). This CDR3 contains 15 residues. Looked up from germline, CDR1 is SGHTA and CDR2 is FQGTGA. Trimming took 5 bases from V and 5 from J, leaving 18 bases between them. CDR3 in amino acids: CASSPPAGRGYGYTF. The CDR3 region has the DNA TGTGCCAGCAGCCCCCCGGCAGGGAGAGGTTATGGCTACACCTTC.

CDR3 region: CATLQRPGRYQPQHF. The CDR3 nucleotides are TGTGCCACCCTACAGCGCCCGGGGAGGTATCAGCCCCAGCATTTT. This chain uses TRBV7-3 with TRBJ1-5; D remains unclear. From germline, CDR1 is SGHTA and CDR2 FQGTGA. The CDR3 sequence is 15 residues long. V shed 10 bases and J shed 5 bases, with 21 bases lying between them.

The V gene is TRBV7-9, the J gene TRBJ2-7; tentative D call: TRBD1 (6 bases). The V gene's germline CDR1 is SEHNR and CDR2 FQNEAQ (reference sequence). The germline V and J ends were trimmed by 6 bases and 3 bases, with 21 bases remaining between them. The CDR3 covers 16 residues. The CDR3 is CASRTTGDGGDYEQYF. The CDR3 region has the DNA TGTGCCAGCAGAACGACAGGTGATGGGGGAGACTACGAGCAGTACTTC.

The chain has TRBV15 and TRBJ1-5; 7 nucleotides agree with TRBD1. CDR1 and CDR2 (germline): LNHNV, YYDKDF (reference sequence). CDR3 length: 19 residues. The ends lost 1 base at V and 3 bases at J; junction bases unmatched: 15. The CDR3 reads CATSRVPGTATGPNQPQHF. The DNA of the CDR3 is TGTGCCACCAGCAGAGTACCCGGGACAGCCACTGGCCCCAATCAGCCCCAGCATTTT.

The chain recombines TRBV15 with TRBJ2-7, with D perhaps matching TRBD1 (5 bases). CDR1 LNHNV and CDR2 YYDKDF come from the germline V gene (reference sequence). This CDR3 is built from 13 residues. The ends were cut back, 8 bases at V and 0 bases at J, with 11 bases in the middle. CDR3 nucleotide sequence: TGTGCCACCGGGGCGGACATCTCCTACGAGCAGTACTTC. Translation: CATGADISYEQYF.

This clone was seen a handful of times. This sequence joins TRBV5-1 and TRBJ2-5; 9 nucleotides line up with TRBD1. Germline loops: CDR1 SGHRS, CDR2 YFSETQ. The CDR3 is 15 residues long. Germline trimming cut 0 bases from V and 1 base from J; bases unmatched to any gene: 1. CDR3 DNA sequence: TGCGCCAGCAGCTTGGTGACAGGGGGCCAAGAGACCCAGTACTTC. It is translated as CASSLVTGGQETQYF.

The genes are TRBV5-8 and TRBJ2-5, with 11 bases matching TRBD2. The germline gives CDR1 SGHTS, CDR2 YDEGEE. The CDR3 sequence is 18 residues long. The junction had 11 bases not matched to a gene; V was cut back by 0 bases and J by 4 bases. This CDR3 is CASSLGLAGPNLVETQYF. The CDR3 DNA reads as TGTGCCAGCAGCTTGGGACTAGCGGGGCCCAATTTGGTAGAGACCCAGTACTTC.

There are a few counts of this clone. This chain connects TRBV11-1 to TRBJ2-5; D gene unclear. Trimming pared 6 bases from V and 0 bases from J, leaving 14 bases between. The CDR3 has 15 amino acids. CDR1 and CDR2 from the germline V gene are SGHAT and FQDESV (reference sequence). The CDR3 nucleotides are TGTGCCAGCAGAGTAGGCTCACTCGACCAAGAGACCCAGTACTTC. Its translation: CASRVGSLDQETQYF.

J is TRBJ2-2 and V is TRBV6-6, with 8 bases identical to TRBD2. Germline V lookup: CDR1 MNHNY, CDR2 SVGAGI (reference sequence). V lost 6 bases, J lost 4 bases, and 4 bases stayed unmatched. There are 14 residues in the CDR3. The CDR3 is CASSGGGFTGELFF. The CDR3 DNA sequence: TGTGCCAGCAGCGGCGGGGGGTTCACCGGGGAGCTGTTTTTT.

This clone occurred a few times. CDR3 loop: CASSLAPTRDEQFF. The CDR3 DNA sequence: TGTGCCAGCAGCTTGGCCCCGACACGGGATGAGCAGTTCTTC. The gene calls are TRBV5-4 and TRBJ2-1; D remains unclear. The CDR3 spans 14 residues. With 0 bases removed from V and 8 bases from J, the gap between germline ends came to 12 bases. CDR1 SGHNT and CDR2 YYREEE come from the germline V gene (reference sequence).

The rearrangement uses TRBV11-2 and TRBJ2-1; 10 bases are a match to TRBD1. In germline, CDR1 is SGHAT, CDR2 FQNNGV. The CDR3 length is 15 residues. V lost 2 bases to trimming and J lost 9 bases; unmatched junction nucleotides: 7. The CDR3 reads CASSLSTGGKGEQFF. CDR3 DNA sequence: TGTGCCAGCAGCTTATCGACAGGGGGCAAAGGTGAGCAGTTCTTC.

This clone has more than one count but fewer than ten. This chain joins TRBV30 and TRBJ1-5, with TRBD1 identical over 10 bases. This CDR3 spans 14 amino acids. The V gene end was trimmed by 1 base and the J gene end by 12 bases; junction bases not matched to a gene: 9. Germline V CDR1 and CDR2: GTSNPN, SVGIG (reference sequence). Here the CDR3 reads CAWSGTGGSQLQHF. CDR3 coding DNA: TGTGCCTGGAGTGGGACAGGGGGTTCCCAACTCCAGCATTTT.